This T cell receptor (beta chain) stems from a study of blood T cell repertoires in COVID-19 (dated by TCRdb to about 2020). A note on the overall study: Collaborator samples came from the United States, Italy and Spain and covered acute and convalescent phases of COVID-19. The material from the prospective study consisted of cDNA or gDNA derived from T cells, B-cell-depleted T cells, or PBMCs. The dataset comprised deeply sampled blood TCRbeta repertoires from subjects exposed to, actively infected with, or recovered from COVID-19. The repertoires were made available in a free public database intended to serve as a resource for research on the immune response to SARS-CoV-2. The samples were drawn from the first 160 participants of the ongoing ImmuneRACE study and from 1,254 subjects provided by 6 global collaborators. A de-identified subject ID, COVID-19 status, age in years and sex were almost always included in the sample metadata. Where HLA class I and class II types were available, the types were taken from metadata supplied by the sample provider, not from assay-based typing.

Whole blood was collected in K2EDTA tubes by collaborating institutions according to the institutions' own protocols. For TCRbeta analysis, collaborators shipped samples in one of three forms: frozen whole blood, isolated PBMCs, or DNA extracted from either of those sample types. TCRbeta CDR3 regions were amplified from genomic DNA by means of the immunoSEQ Assay, a bias-controlled multiplex PCR. For the original study's pipeline: Nucleated cell counts per sample were estimated from amplification of reference gene primers within the assay. Sequence reads were collapsed and filtered to measure the absolute abundance of every unique TCRbeta CDR3 rearrangement. Productive Simpson clonality was computed per sample as the square root of Simpson's diversity index over productive rearrangements. Imported from immuneACCESS, the table was reduced by TCRdb to in-frame sequences with V and J called. These copies leave out some clones; in studies compared against another copy, an unresolved V gene accounts for under half, and the cause of the remainder is not known. For V, J and clone size, that table is used; D and trimming come from the DNA. The sample has about 59,000 clones on record, 90% of them singletons. 15% to 20% of the sample is held by the ten biggest clonotypes.

With regard to this clone: Its cognate antigen has yet to be identified. No base quality information exists; no much larger clone differs at one position.

Overall results and qualifications from the work: The quantity of clinical and demographic metadata differed by source and by participant and was supplied without curation.

Sequencing used peripheral blood. This TCR came from a man aged 80 or over with acute or convalescent COVID-19.

The CDR3 here reads CASSSLKKQGDSGNTIYF. In nucleotides, the sequence is TGTGCCAGCAGCTCCCTAAAGAAACAGGGGGATTCAGGAAACACCATATATTTT. The sequence links TRBV11-2 to TRBJ1-3; TRBD1 agrees with 8 junctional bases. CDR1 and CDR2, per the germline V gene, are SGHAT and FQNNGV. The CDR3 runs 18 residues from the cysteine to the phenylalanine. Only the CDR3 DNA stays, 54 bases, in frame from base 1. V is pruned by 4 bases and J by 4 bases, leaving 15 bases of the junction without a gene match.